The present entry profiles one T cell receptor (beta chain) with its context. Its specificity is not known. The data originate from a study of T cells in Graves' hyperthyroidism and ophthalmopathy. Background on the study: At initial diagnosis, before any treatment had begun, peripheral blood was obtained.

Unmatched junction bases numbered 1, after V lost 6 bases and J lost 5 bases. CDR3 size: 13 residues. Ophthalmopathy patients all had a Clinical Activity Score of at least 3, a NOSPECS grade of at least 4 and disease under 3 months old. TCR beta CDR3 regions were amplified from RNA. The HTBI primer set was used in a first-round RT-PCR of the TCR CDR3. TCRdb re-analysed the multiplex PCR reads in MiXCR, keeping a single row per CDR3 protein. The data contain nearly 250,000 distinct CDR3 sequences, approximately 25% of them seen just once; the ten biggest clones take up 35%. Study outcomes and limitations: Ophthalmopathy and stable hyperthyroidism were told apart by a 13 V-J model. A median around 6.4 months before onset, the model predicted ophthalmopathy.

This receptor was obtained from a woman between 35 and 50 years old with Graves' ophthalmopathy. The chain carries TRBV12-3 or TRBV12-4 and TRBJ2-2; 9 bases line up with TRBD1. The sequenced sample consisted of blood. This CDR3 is CASSGTGTGELFF. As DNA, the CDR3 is TGTGCCAGCAGCGGGACAGGGACCGGGGAGCTGTTTTTT.